This record looks at one T cell receptor (beta chain) sequence and its context. V was clipped by 2 bases and J by 2 bases, with 7 bases between them. In germline, CDR1 is GTSNPN, CDR2 SVGIG (reference sequence). The CDR3 contains 12 residues. This sample was included in a study of blood T cell repertoires in COVID-19. Study background: Material from acute and convalescent COVID-19 was sourced from the United States, Italy and Spain. Sources were T cells, B-cell-depleted T cells, or PBMCs; the material itself was cDNA or gDNA.

In the study's own analysis: Researchers report that nucleated cell counts were estimated from reference gene primer amplification. The method was immunoSEQ multiplex PCR; TCRdb's version includes in-frame clones alone and lacks a portion of them. D and trimming were read from the DNA, whereas the V and J calls and clone size are those reported in that table. Seen here are about 270,000 clones, about 90% observed once, and the top ten hold 1.9%. Resolution of symptoms, clearance, or two negative PCRs was present in recovered Cohort 3 donors. V and J are TRBV30 and TRBJ2-7; no reliable D call. The receptor's source is a woman in her sixties or seventies who had recovered from COVID-19. Sequenced material: PBMCs or T cells enriched from blood (not recorded which). The CDR3 region is CAWSPLAYEQYF. Written as DNA, the CDR3 is TGTGCCTGGAGTCCCCTTGCCTACGAGCAGTACTTC. Full variable domain (rest looked up from reference TRBV30 and TRBJ2-7): SQTIHQWPATLVQPVGSPLSLECTVEGTSNPNLYWYRQAAGRGLQLLFYSVGIGQISSEVPQNLSASRPQDRQFILSSKKLLLSDSGFYLCAWSPLAYEQYFGPGTRLTVT.